This entry lists 23 T cell receptor beta chains sequenced from one sample in a study of control samples from healthy donors and cancer patients. Only in-frame clones appear in the TCRdb table, and some are missing; sequencing was by immunoSEQ multiplex PCR. The data hold roughly 64,000 clones, with 90% observed a single time. Sequencing input: PBMCs. The receptors originated from a woman aged 45-65 years with colorectal cancer.

The V and J genes are TRBV9 and TRBJ2-3; 9 bases are a match to TRBD1. Germline V lookup: CDR1 SGDLS, CDR2 YYNGEE. V was pared by 2 bases and J by 4 bases, with 5 bases of the junction left unmatched. The CDR3 runs to 15 residues. CDR3 sequence reads: CASSVGQGRADTQYF. The CDR3, as DNA: TGTGCCAGCAGCGTTGGACAGGGGCGGGCAGATACGCAGTATTTT.

V and J are TRBV11-1 and TRBJ2-1, with 10 bases that match TRBD2. This CDR3 has 14 amino acids. Germline-derived CDR1 and CDR2 are SGHAT and FQDESV (reference sequence). The ends lost 1 base at V and 9 bases at J; junction bases unmatched: 3. In nucleotides, the CDR3 is TGTGCCAGCAGCTTAGAGGGACTAGCGTTTGAGCAGTTCTTC. The encoded protein is CASSLEGLAFEQFF.

This chain connects TRBV3-1 (or the pseudogene TRBV3-2) to TRBJ2-2; 7 positions agree with TRBD1. The CDR3 sequence is 17 residues long. CDR1 and CDR2 from the germline V gene are LGHDT and YNNKEL (reference sequence). J was trimmed by 0 bases and V by 3 bases; bases with no gene match: 7. CDR3 amino acids: CASSQGGQAPNTGELFF. DNA of the CDR3: TGTGCCAGCAGCCAGGGCGGACAGGCCCCGAACACCGGGGAGCTGTTTTTT.

The chain carries TRBV30 and TRBJ1-1; no reliable D call. V lost 2 bases and J lost 0, with 13 bases in between. This CDR3 has 15 residues. Germline V lookup: CDR1 GTSNPN, CDR2 SVGIG (reference sequence). CDR3 amino acids: CAWSPGGRVNTEAFF. CDR3 in DNA: TGTGCCTGGAGTCCGGGAGGACGGGTGAACACTGAAGCTTTCTTT. Full variable domain (rest looked up from reference TRBV30 and TRBJ1-1): SQTIHQWPATLVQPVGSPLSLECTVEGTSNPNLYWYRQAAGRGLQLLFYSVGIGQISSEVPQNLSASRPQDRQFILSSKKLLLSDSGFYLCAWSPGGRVNTEAFFGQGTRLTVV.

This chain uses TRBV18 with TRBJ1-2; TRBD1 might be the D (5 bases). Germline CDR1 is KGHSH and CDR2 is LQKENI. The CDR3 is 16 residues long. The V and J ends lost 3 bases and 5 bases respectively, with 19 bases between them. The CDR3 sequence: CASSPRGEGPGYGYTF. CDR3 nucleotide sequence: TGTGCCAGCTCACCGCGCGGTGAGGGACCGGGTTATGGCTACACCTTC. The full variable domain, with the rest looked up from reference TRBV18 and TRBJ1-2, is NAGVMQNPRHLVRRRGQEARLRCSPMKGHSHVYWYRQLPEEGLKFMVYLQKENIIDESGMPKERFSAEFPKEGPSILRIQQVVRGDSAAYFCASSPRGEGPGYGYTFGSGTRLTVV.

The chain is built from TRBV9 and TRBJ1-1; D remains ambiguous. Per the germline V gene, CDR1 is SGDLS and CDR2 is YYNGEE. This CDR3 spans 12 amino acids. Trimming stripped 4 bases from V and 8 bases from J, with 12 bases between. CDR3 sequence (DNA): TGTGCCAGCAGCCCCTCAGGCGCGGAAGCTTTCTTT. Translating gives CASSPSGAEAFF.

The chain uses TRBV5-6 and TRBJ2-3, with 7 bases fitting TRBD1. The J segment lost 8 bases and the V segment lost 4 bases, leaving 7 bases of the junction unmatched. Germline loops: CDR1 SGHDT, CDR2 YYEEEE. CDR3 length: 13 residues. The CDR3 is CASSRTGSGTQYF. CDR3 sequence (DNA): TGTGCCAGCAGCCGGACAGGCTCGGGTACGCAGTATTTT.

This clone was detected only once. The chain is built from TRBV6-1 and TRBJ1-2; D uncertain. CDR1 MNHNS and CDR2 SASEGT come from the germline V gene. V gave up 3 bases and J gave up 5 bases, with 7 bases separating them. The CDR3 spans 12 residues. CDR3 coding DNA: TGTGCCAGCAGTGATAGAAGTTATGGCTACACCTTC. Its translation is CASSDRSYGYTF.

The V call is TRBV19, the J call TRBJ1-2, with 9 bases that match TRBD1. The CDR3 is made up of 13 amino acids. From germline, CDR1 is LNHDA and CDR2 SQIVND (reference sequence). V lost 7 bases to trimming and J lost 4 bases; unmatched junction nucleotides: 4. The CDR3 DNA follows: TGTGCCAGTAATACAGGGGGCGGCTATGGCTACACCTTC. It encodes CASNTGGGYGYTF.

This clone was seen a single time. V gene TRBV5-1 combines with J gene TRBJ2-3; D may be TRBD1 (6 bases). The germline V gene encodes CDR1 SGHRS and CDR2 YFSETQ. The CDR3 contains 15 residues. Trimming took 0 bases from V and 4 from J, leaving 12 bases between them. The CDR3 is CASSLDRVPPDTQYF. In nucleotides, the CDR3 is TGCGCCAGCAGCTTGGACAGGGTCCCCCCAGATACGCAGTATTTT.

The rearrangement links TRBV5-5 to TRBJ2-1; D is perhaps TRBD2 (6 bases). Per germline, CDR1 SGHKS and CDR2 YYEKEE (reference sequence). The V end lost 1 base, the J end lost 2 bases, and 10 bases lay between the germline ends. The CDR3 has 15 residues. CDR3 in amino acids: CASSLSGVTYNEQFF. Here the CDR3 DNA reads TGTGCCAGCAGCTTGTCGGGAGTTACCTACAATGAGCAGTTCTTC.

The chain uses TRBV30 and TRBJ1-4; unclear D gene. This CDR3 contains 13 residues. Germline lookup yields CDR1 GTSNPN and CDR2 SVGIG (reference sequence). V was clipped by 3 bases and J by 8 bases, with 13 bases between them. The CDR3 bases are TGTGCCTGGAGCGGACTGGTGGGCGAAAAACTGTTTTTT. It translates to CAWSGLVGEKLFF.

The rearrangement links TRBV28 to TRBJ2-3; 12 bases fit TRBD1. Losses at the gene ends were 3 bases for V and 1 base for J; bases not matched to a gene: 5. Germline V CDR1 and CDR2: MDHEN, SYDVKM. This CDR3 region has 17 residues. CDR3 nucleotides: TGTGCCAGCAGTTTCCTGGGGACAGGGGGCCGCACAGATACGCAGTATTTT. Its protein is CASSFLGTGGRTDTQYF.

The V gene is TRBV5-6, the J gene TRBJ2-7, with TRBD2 matching over 10 bases. This CDR3 region has 15 residues. Trimming took 4 bases from V and 6 from J; bases not matched to a gene: 10. The germline V gene has CDR1 SGHDT and CDR2 YYEEEE. Written as DNA, the CDR3 is TGTGCCAGCAGCCCTGATTTAGCGGGGGGTCCCGAGCAGTACTTC. This translates into CASSPDLAGGPEQYF.

J is TRBJ2-7 and V is TRBV30; tentative D call: TRBD1 (5 bases). Germline V gene lookup returns CDR1 GTSNPN and CDR2 SVGIG (reference sequence). The V end was cut by 4 bases, the J end by 6 bases, with 16 bases between. The CDR3 is 13 amino acids. This CDR3 reads CAWISIRAGEQYF. The CDR3 coding sequence is TGTGCCTGGATATCTATCAGGGCTGGCGAGCAGTACTTC.

As concerns this clone: Its ends do not fully match the called genes, so a read error is possible. The chain uses TRBV18 and TRBJ2-7; D possibly corresponds to TRBD1 (6 bases). Germline lookup yields CDR1 KGHSH and CDR2 LQKENI. The CDR3 is made up of 12 amino acids. For the CDR3, the DNA is TGTGCCACCGAAGGACAGACCTACGAGCAGCACTTC. Protein sequence: CATEGQTYEQHF.

V usage is TRBV28 and J usage is TRBJ1-1; TRBD1 agrees at 7 bases. This CDR3 region has 13 residues. V gave up 7 bases and J gave up 6 bases; unmatched junction bases: 8. Germline loops: CDR1 MDHEN, CDR2 SYDVKM. The CDR3 loop is CASKAGGFAEAFF. The CDR3 bases are TGTGCCAGCAAGGCAGGGGGGTTCGCTGAAGCTTTCTTT. The complete variable domain, with remaining parts taken from reference TRBV28 and TRBJ1-1, reads DVKVTQSSRYLVKRTGEKVFLECVQDMDHENMFWYRQDPGLGLRLIYFSYDVKMKEKGDIPEGYSVSREKKERFSLILESASTNQTSMYLCASKAGGFAEAFFGQGTRLTVV.

The chain has TRBV10-3 and TRBJ2-2; D is perhaps TRBD2 (6 bases). V was trimmed by 7 bases and J by 4 bases, leaving 10 bases between them. CDR3 length: 13 residues. CDR1 is ENHRY and CDR2 is SYGVKD in the germline V gene. The CDR3 region is CAITGGVTGELFF. The CDR3 nucleotides are TGTGCCATCACAGGCGGGGTCACCGGGGAGCTGTTTTTT.

This chain uses TRBV25-1 with TRBJ2-1; 7 bases are a match to TRBD1. The V and J ends lost 4 bases and 3 bases, in that order; junction bases with no gene match: 6. The germline gives CDR1 MGHDK, CDR2 SYGVNS. The CDR3 has 15 amino acids. Here the CDR3 DNA reads TGTGCCAGCAGTGGGACAGGCAGAAACTACAATGAGCAGTTCTTC. Translated: CASSGTGRNYNEQFF.

This clone was picked up one time. The rearrangement links TRBV4-2 to TRBJ2-7, with D perhaps given as TRBD1 or TRBD2 (6 bases each). CDR1 LGHNA and CDR2 YNFKEQ come from the germline V gene. Trimming pared 0 bases from V and 3 bases from J, leaving 18 bases between. The CDR3 has 17 residues. In DNA form, the CDR3 reads TGTGCCAGCAGCCAAGATCTGGGGGGCAGGGGATACTACGAGCAGTACTTC. This sequence encodes CASSQDLGGRGYYEQYF.

This chain uses TRBV28 with TRBJ1-3, with unresolved D. Germline lookup yields CDR1 MDHEN and CDR2 SYDVKM. The CDR3 spans 15 residues. V lost 2 bases and J lost 0, with 8 bases in between. CDR3 sequence: CASSLVVGSGNTIYF. The CDR3 DNA reads TGTGCCAGCAGTTTAGTAGTGGGCTCTGGAAACACCATATATTTT.

The chain carries TRBV19 and TRBJ1-4, with 10 bases identical to TRBD1. Per the germline V gene, CDR1 is LNHDA and CDR2 is SQIVND (reference sequence). This CDR3 is built from 15 residues. V lost 4 bases and J lost 10; bases outside the gene matches: 9. In DNA form, the CDR3 reads TGTGCCAGTAGTAACCGGGACAGGGGAGAACTAAAACTGTTTTTT. Its protein is CASSNRDRGELKLFF.

The V call is TRBV2, the J call TRBJ1-1; D gene uncertain. The CDR3 totals 15 residues. Trimming pared 2 bases from V and 0 bases from J, leaving 10 bases between. Germline V gives CDR1 SNHLY, CDR2 FYNNEI. The CDR3 DNA follows: TGTGCCAGCAGTGAAAGGGCTACAGTGAACACTGAAGCTTTCTTT. Translation: CASSERATVNTEAFF.